This T cell receptor (beta chain) was obtained from a study of blood T cell repertoires in COVID-19 (dated by TCRdb to 2020 to 2022). Describing the broader study: The collaborator samples originated in the United States, Italy and Spain and spanned the acute and convalescent phases of COVID-19. A de-identified subject ID, COVID-19 status, age in years and sex were almost always included in the sample metadata. The repertoires were released in a freely available public database intended as a resource for research on the immune response to SARS-CoV-2. Where available, HLA class I and class II types were obtained from metadata supplied by the sample provider rather than from assay-based typing. The dataset comprised deeply sampled blood TCRbeta repertoires from subjects exposed to, actively infected with, or recovered from COVID-19. Samples were obtained from the ongoing ImmuneRACE study (first 160 participants) and from 1,254 subjects provided by 6 global collaborators. The material from the prospective study consisted of cDNA or gDNA derived from T cells, B-cell-depleted T cells, or PBMCs.

CDR1 SGHAT and CDR2 FQNNGV were looked up in the germline V gene. The CDR3 contains 15 residues, cysteine and phenylalanine counted. Just the 45-base CDR3 DNA is kept, in frame starting at base 1. V and J are truncated by 4 bases and 0 bases respectively, leaving an intervening sequence of 12 bases. On this clone: Its target antigen remains unknown. Per-base quality was not reported, and no clone a single base away is much larger than it.

Each collaborating institution followed its own protocols to collect whole blood in K2EDTA tubes. For TCRbeta analysis, collaborator samples were shipped as frozen whole blood, as isolated PBMCs, or as DNA extracted from either sample type. Results the study describes overall, beyond this receptor: How much clinical and demographic metadata was included differed by source and by participant, and the metadata was provided uncurated.

TCRbeta CDR3 regions were amplified from genomic DNA using the immunoSEQ Assay, a bias-controlled multiplex PCR. Processing in the source paper ran as follows. Within the assay, amplification of reference gene primers was used to estimate how many nucleated cells each sample contained. To quantify the absolute abundance of each unique TCRbeta CDR3 rearrangement, sequence reads were collapsed and filtered. For each sample, productive Simpson clonality was calculated as the square root of Simpson's diversity index over productive rearrangements. This immuneACCESS table, as held by TCRdb, lists in-frame sequences with V and J called but not all clones. Of the missing ones, under half trace to an unresolved V gene in checked studies; the others have no known cause. V, J and clone size were drawn from that table, and D and trimming were deduced from the DNA. The sample yields 410,000 or so clones; 75% to 90% were counted once. The biggest ten clones account for 1.4% of the sample.

Here the chain combines TRBV11-2 and TRBJ1-2, and the D gene may be TRBD1, 5 bases matching. Input material: peripheral blood. The TCR comes from a woman under 40 with active or convalescent COVID-19. The CDR3 reads CASSSRQSTNYGYTF. The sequenced DNA: TGTGCCAGCAGCTCCCGACAGTCTACTAACTATGGCTACACCTTC.